This is a list of T cell receptor beta chains from one sample in a study of human thymus T cells. TCRdb's copy holds only in-frame clones and misses some; the assay was immunoSEQ multiplex PCR. The sample has roughly 130,000 clones; around 94% are singletons. Sequencing input: thymus tissue. These receptor sequences come from a boy in the first two years of life with a congenital heart defect but otherwise immunologically healthy. CDR3s include the opening cysteine and the closing phenylalanine or tryptophan. A D gene is named only where the DNA matches it firmly. Size tells how often a clone was seen (once, few, many) or the class of an expanded clone, and some rows leave it out.

>NA|TRBV5-1|TRBJ1-6|NA
CASSLGEADSPLHF
TGCGCCAGCAGCTTGGGTGAAGCGGATTCACCCCTCCACTTT
>once|TRBV30|TRBJ2-3|NA
CAWTGGTKRQYF
TGTGCCTGGACAGGAGGTACCAAGAGGCAGTATTTT
>NA|TRBV7-4|TRBJ2-7|TRBD2
CASSLGVGGGEPYEQYF
TGTGCCAGCAGCTTAGGCGTGGGCGGGGGGGAGCCCTACGAGCAGTACTTC
>NA|TRBV14|TRBJ2-3|TRBD2
CASSQGTSGNFSTDTQYF
TGTGCCAGCAGCCAAGGAACTAGCGGTAATTTTAGCACAGATACGCAGTATTTT
>NA|TRBV5-4|TRBJ2-1|TRBD2
CASSLGPGLVGNEQFF
TGTGCCAGCAGCTTGGGACCGGGACTAGTGGGAAATGAGCAGTTCTTC
>few|TRBV7-2|TRBJ1-6|NA
CASSPRDFDNSPLHF
TGTGCCAGCAGCCCAAGGGACTTTGACAATTCACCCCTCCACTTT
>NA|TRBV30|TRBJ1-1|NA
CAWIGEEAFF
TGTGCCTGGATCGGGGAGGAAGCTTTCTTT
>NA|TRBV5-8|TRBJ1-5|NA
CASSPLYIKQGRGNQPQHF
TGTGCCAGCAGCCCCCTATATATAAAACAGGGTCGGGGCAATCAGCCCCAGCATTTT
>NA|TRBV27|TRBJ2-1|TRBD2
CASSSSGGTWWYNEQFF
TGTGCCAGCAGTTCCAGCGGGGGAACCTGGTGGTACAATGAGCAGTTCTTC
>NA|TRBV30|TRBJ1-1|NA
CAWNRPRGAFF
TGTGCCTGGAACCGGCCCCGCGGGGCTTTCTTT
>NA|TRBV5-1|TRBJ2-5|NA
CASSTETRLEETQYF
TGCGCCAGCAGCACGGAGACGAGGTTAGAAGAGACCCAGTACTTC
>once|TRBV2|TRBJ1-1|NA
CASSPVRPSLTEAFF
TGTGCCAGCAGCCCCGTCCGGCCCTCCCTCACTGAAGCTTTCTTT
>few|TRBV13|TRBJ1-2|TRBD1
CATRQGHYGYTF
TGTGCCACCAGACAGGGGCACTATGGCTACACCTTC
>NA|TRBV28|TRBJ1-2|NA
CASSYQRRGSGGYTF
TGTGCCAGCAGTTATCAGCGGAGAGGCTCGGGCGGCTACACCTTC
>NA|TRBV11-3|TRBJ2-7|TRBD2
CASSLEGTGGQFYEQYF
TGTGCCAGCAGCTTAGAAGGTACGGGGGGGCAGTTCTACGAGCAGTACTTC
>NA|TRBV6-4|TRBJ1-5|NA
CASSDSRRASNQPQHF
TGTGCCAGCAGTGACTCCCGCAGGGCTAGCAATCAGCCCCAGCATTTT
>once|TRBV6-1|TRBJ2-6|NA
CASSEKGRGDVLTF
TGTGCCAGCAGTGAAAAGGGAAGAGGTGACGTCCTGACTTTC
>NA|TRBV7-2|TRBJ1-6|TRBD1
CASSLAGRQGGISKDNSPLHF
TGTGCCAGCAGCTTAGCGGGAAGACAGGGGGGGATATCTAAGGATAATTCACCCCTCCACTTT
>NA|TRBV5-1|TRBJ2-5|TRBD1
CASQTTGGAGTQYF
TGCGCCAGCCAGACAACAGGGGGCGCGGGGACCCAGTACTTC
>NA|TRBV5-1|TRBJ2-7|NA
CASSSLTDTYEQYF
TGCGCCAGCAGCTCGTTAACAGATACCTACGAGCAGTACTTC
>NA|TRBV19|TRBJ2-2|NA
CASRAKWANTGELFF
TGTGCCAGTAGGGCTAAGTGGGCGAACACCGGGGAGCTGTTTTTT
>NA|TRBV25-1|TRBJ1-1|TRBD1
CASRAGTGGEAFF
TGTGCCAGCAGGGCCGGGACAGGGGGGGAGGCTTTCTTT
>NA|TRBV28|TRBJ2-4|NA
CASSLEVNRGTSANIQYF
TGTGCCAGCAGTTTAGAAGTGAATAGGGGCACCAGCGCGAACATTCAGTACTTC
>NA|TRBV4-3|TRBJ1-1|NA
CASSPFYGNTEAFF
TGCGCCAGCAGTCCTTTTTATGGGAACACTGAAGCTTTCTTT
>NA|TRBV28|TRBJ2-7|NA
CASSYSRGSSYEQYF
TGTGCCAGCAGCTACAGTCGGGGAAGCTCCTACGAGCAGTACTTC
>NA|TRBV5-8|TRBJ2-1|NA
CASSLPHMGEQFF
TGTGCCAGCAGCTTACCTCATATGGGGGAGCAGTTCTTC
>NA|TRBV28|TRBJ2-2|NA
CASRGNTGELFF
TGTGCCAGTCGGGGGAACACCGGGGAGCTGTTTTTT
>NA|TRBV5-8|TRBJ2-7|TRBD1
CASSSLRQGTEIYEQYF
TGTGCCAGCAGCTCTCTTCGACAGGGGACGGAAATCTACGAGCAGTACTTC
>once|TRBV6-5|TRBJ1-2|TRBD1
CASSPGDRRNYGYTF
TGTGCCAGCAGCCCCGGGGACAGGCGAAACTATGGCTACACCTTC
>NA|TRBV4-1|TRBJ2-7|TRBD2
CASSQGNGTSGGHPYEQYF
TGCGCCAGCAGCCAAGGGAACGGGACTAGCGGGGGGCATCCCTACGAGCAGTACTTC
>NA|TRBV7-6|TRBJ2-3|TRBD2
CASSFSGGVLSTDTQYF
TGTGCCAGCAGCTTTAGCGGGGGGGTCCTTAGCACAGATACGCAGTATTTT
>NA|TRBV5-6|TRBJ2-6|TRBD2
CASSLWRGDISGANVLTF
TGTGCCAGCAGCTTGTGGCGGGGGGACATCTCTGGGGCCAACGTCCTGACTTTC
>NA|TRBV28|TRBJ2-7|TRBD1
CASSSRGQTYEQYF
TGTGCCAGCAGTTCGAGGGGACAGACCTACGAGCAGTACTTC
>NA|TRBV27|TRBJ2-1|NA
CASSGPPSGSSYNEQFF
TGTGCCAGCAGTGGACCCCCGTCCGGGAGCTCCTACAATGAGCAGTTCTTC
>NA|TRBV27|TRBJ2-7|NA
CASSLGQSYEQYF
TGTGCCAGCAGTTTGGGGCAATCCTACGAGCAGTACTTC
>NA|TRBV14|TRBJ1-4|NA
CASSQDSIFESGEEKLFF
TGTGCCAGCAGCCAAGATTCCATTTTTGAGTCAGGGGAGGAAAAACTGTTTTTT
>NA|TRBV27|TRBJ2-1|TRBD2
CASSLGLAGVVGYNEQFF
TGTGCCAGCAGCCTGGGACTAGCGGGGGTGGTTGGGTACAATGAGCAGTTCTTC
>NA|TRBV28|TRBJ2-1|NA
CASSLLGGMGWVSSYNEQFF
TGTGCCAGCAGTTTATTGGGGGGAATGGGTTGGGTAAGCTCCTACAATGAGCAGTTCTTC
>NA|TRBV11-2|TRBJ2-5|NA
CASSFEGVLKETQYF
TGTGCCAGCAGCTTCGAGGGGGTCCTTAAAGAGACCCAGTACTTC
>NA|TRBV6-1|TRBJ1-2|NA
CASSDGQFYGYTF
TGTGCCAGCAGTGATGGGCAGTTCTATGGCTACACCTTC
>NA|TRBV5-1|TRBJ1-5|TRBD1
CASSPDRDGQPQHF
TGCGCCAGCAGCCCGGACAGGGATGGTCAGCCCCAGCATTTT
>NA|TRBV7-2|TRBJ2-3|NA
CASSLSGGHDTQYF
TGTGCCAGCAGCTTGTCCGGGGGGCATGATACGCAGTATTTT
>NA|TRBV4-3|TRBJ2-7|NA
CASSRNRSSYEQYF
TGCGCCAGCAGCAGGAACAGGAGCTCCTACGAGCAGTACTTC
>NA|TRBV30|TRBJ1-5|TRBD1
CAWSATGGHLLNQPQHF
TGTGCCTGGAGTGCGACAGGGGGCCACCTCCTCAATCAGCCCCAGCATTTT
>NA|TRBV5-8|TRBJ2-5|TRBD2
CASSLGASGGALETQYF
TGTGCCAGCAGCCTGGGGGCTAGCGGGGGGGCCTTGGAGACCCAGTACTTC
>NA|TRBV4-3|TRBJ2-2|NA
CASSQEGLTGELFF
TGCGCCAGCAGCCAAGAGGGCCTCACCGGGGAGCTGTTTTTT
>NA|TRBV7-9|TRBJ1-1|NA
CATAPLDLNTEAFF
TGTGCCACCGCTCCCCTTGACCTGAACACTGAAGCTTTCTTT
>NA|TRBV11-2|TRBJ2-1|NA
CASRRARDEQFF
TGTGCCAGCAGGCGTGCTAGGGATGAGCAGTTCTTC
>NA|TRBV5-1|TRBJ1-6|NA
CASSLDGVNSPLHF
TGCGCCAGCAGCTTGGACGGCGTTAATTCACCCCTCCACTTT
>NA|TRBV4-3|TRBJ2-3|NA
CASSQDLFTDTQYF
TGCGCCAGCAGCCAAGACCTATTCACAGATACGCAGTATTTT
>NA|TRBV27|TRBJ1-6|TRBD1
CASSDKGQGVVRSSYNSPLHF
TGTGCCAGCAGCGATAAGGGACAGGGGGTAGTCAGGAGCTCCTATAATTCACCCCTCCACTTT